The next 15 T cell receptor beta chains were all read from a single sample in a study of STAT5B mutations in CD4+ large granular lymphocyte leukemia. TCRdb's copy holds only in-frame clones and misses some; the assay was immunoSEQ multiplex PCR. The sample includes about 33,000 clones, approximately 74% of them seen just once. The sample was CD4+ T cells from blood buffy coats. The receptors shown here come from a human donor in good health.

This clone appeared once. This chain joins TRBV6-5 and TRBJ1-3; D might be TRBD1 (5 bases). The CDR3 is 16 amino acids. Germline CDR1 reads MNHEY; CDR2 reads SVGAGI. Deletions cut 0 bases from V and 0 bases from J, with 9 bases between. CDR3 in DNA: TGTGCCAGCAGTTACTCGACAGACCCCTCTGGAAACACCATATATTTT. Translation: CASSYSTDPSGNTIYF.

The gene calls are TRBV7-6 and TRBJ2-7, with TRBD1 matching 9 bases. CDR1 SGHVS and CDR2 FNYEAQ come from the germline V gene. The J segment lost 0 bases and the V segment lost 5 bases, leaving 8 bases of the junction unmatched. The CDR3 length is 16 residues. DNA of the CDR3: TGTGCCAGCAGCCCGAAGACAGGGGGAAGCTCCTACGAGCAGTACTTC. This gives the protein CASSPKTGGSSYEQYF.

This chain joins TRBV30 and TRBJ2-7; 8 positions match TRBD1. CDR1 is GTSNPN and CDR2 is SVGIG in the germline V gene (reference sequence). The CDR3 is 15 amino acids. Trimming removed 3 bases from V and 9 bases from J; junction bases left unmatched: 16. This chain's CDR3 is CAWSGGQGLTFRQYF. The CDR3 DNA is TGTGCCTGGAGCGGCGGACAGGGTCTAACCTTCAGGCAGTACTTC.

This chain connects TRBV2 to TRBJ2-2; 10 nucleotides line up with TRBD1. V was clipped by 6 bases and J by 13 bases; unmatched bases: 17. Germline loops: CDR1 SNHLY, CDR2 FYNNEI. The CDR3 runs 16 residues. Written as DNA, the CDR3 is TGTGCCAGCAGCATATACCGGGACAGGGGCAGGTCGGTGCTGTTTTTT. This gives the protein CASSIYRDRGRSVLFF.

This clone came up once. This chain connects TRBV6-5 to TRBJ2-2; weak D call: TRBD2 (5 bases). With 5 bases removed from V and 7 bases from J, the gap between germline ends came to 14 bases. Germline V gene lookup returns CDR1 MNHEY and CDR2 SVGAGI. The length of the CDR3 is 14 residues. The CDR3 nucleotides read TGTGCCAGCAGTGGCCGCGGAGCGGTCGGGGAGCTGTTTTTT. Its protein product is CASSGRGAVGELFF.

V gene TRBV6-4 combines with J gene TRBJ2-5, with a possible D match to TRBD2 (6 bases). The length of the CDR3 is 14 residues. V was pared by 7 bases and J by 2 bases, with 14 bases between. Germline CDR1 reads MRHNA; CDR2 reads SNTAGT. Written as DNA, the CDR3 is TGTGCCAGCATCCCCGGGGGAATACAAGAGACCCAGTACTTC. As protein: CASIPGGIQETQYF.

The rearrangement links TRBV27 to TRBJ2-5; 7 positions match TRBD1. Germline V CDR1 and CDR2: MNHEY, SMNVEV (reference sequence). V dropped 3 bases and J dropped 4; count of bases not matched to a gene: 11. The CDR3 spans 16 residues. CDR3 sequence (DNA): TGTGCCAGCAGTTTGAGGGGGCCCGCGTCGGGAGAGACCCAGTACTTC. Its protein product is CASSLRGPASGETQYF.

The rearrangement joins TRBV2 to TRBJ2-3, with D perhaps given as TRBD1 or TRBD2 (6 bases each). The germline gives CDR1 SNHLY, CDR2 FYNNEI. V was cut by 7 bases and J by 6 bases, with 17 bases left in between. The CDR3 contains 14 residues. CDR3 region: CASNPYGGGDTQYF. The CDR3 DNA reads TGTGCCAGCAATCCTTACGGGGGCGGCGATACGCAGTATTTT.

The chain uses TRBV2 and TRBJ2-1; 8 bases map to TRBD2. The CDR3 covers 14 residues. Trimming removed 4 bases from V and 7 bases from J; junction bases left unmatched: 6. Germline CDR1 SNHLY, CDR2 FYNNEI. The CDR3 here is CASSVRSGGNEQFF. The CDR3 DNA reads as TGTGCCAGCAGTGTGCGGTCGGGAGGGAATGAGCAGTTCTTC. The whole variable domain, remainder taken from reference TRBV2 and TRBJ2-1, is EPEVTQTPSHQVTQMGQEVILRCVPISNHLYFYWYRQILGQKVEFLVSFYNNEISEKSEIFDDQFSVERPDGSNFTLKIRSTKLEDSAMYFCASSVRSGGNEQFFGPGTRLTVL.

Here the CDR3 reads CASSAKTGDETQYF. CDR3 DNA: TGTGCCAGCAGCGCCAAGACAGGGGATGAGACCCAGTACTTC. The chain links TRBV7-9 to TRBJ2-5, with TRBD1 matching over 8 bases. Trimming took 5 bases from V and 5 from J; bases not matched to a gene: 7. The CDR3 is 14 amino acids. Germline CDR1 reads SEHNR; CDR2 reads FQNEAQ (reference sequence).

The CDR3 loop reads CASSNLLGGREPQHF. The CDR3 bases are TGTGCCAGCAGTAATCTTTTGGGGGGCCGGGAGCCCCAGCATTTT. This chain uses TRBV2 with TRBJ1-5; the D gene is possibly TRBD1 (6 bases). The CDR3 covers 15 residues. The ends were cut back, 5 bases at V and 8 bases at J, with 19 bases in the middle. The V gene's germline CDR1 is SNHLY and CDR2 FYNNEI.

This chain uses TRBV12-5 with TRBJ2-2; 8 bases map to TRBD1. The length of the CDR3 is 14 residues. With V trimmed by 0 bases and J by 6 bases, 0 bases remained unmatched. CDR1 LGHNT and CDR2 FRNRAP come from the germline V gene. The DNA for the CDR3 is TGTGCTAGTGGTTTGGTGACAGGGGCCGGGGAGCTGTTTTTT. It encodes CASGLVTGAGELFF.

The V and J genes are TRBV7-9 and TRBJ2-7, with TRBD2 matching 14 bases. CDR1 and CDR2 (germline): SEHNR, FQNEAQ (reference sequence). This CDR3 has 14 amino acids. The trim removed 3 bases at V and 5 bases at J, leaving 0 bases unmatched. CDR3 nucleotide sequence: TGTGCCAGCAGCTTGGGACTAGCGGGGGACGAGCAGTACTTC. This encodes CASSLGLAGDEQYF. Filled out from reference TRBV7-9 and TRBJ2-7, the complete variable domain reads DTGVSQNPRHKITKRGQNVTFRCDPISEHNRLYWYRQTLGQGPEFLTYFQNEAQLEKSRLLSDRFSAERPKGSFSTLEIQRTEQGDSAMYLCASSLGLAGDEQYFGPGTRLTVT.

CDR3 loop: CAISERADYYGYTF. CDR3 nucleotide sequence: TGTGCCATCAGTGAGCGGGCAGACTACTATGGCTACACCTTC. The chain couples TRBV10-3 to TRBJ1-2; D is unclear. The V end was cut by 2 bases, the J end by 3 bases, with 10 bases between. CDR1 ENHRY and CDR2 SYGVKD come from the germline V gene. CDR3 size: 14 residues.

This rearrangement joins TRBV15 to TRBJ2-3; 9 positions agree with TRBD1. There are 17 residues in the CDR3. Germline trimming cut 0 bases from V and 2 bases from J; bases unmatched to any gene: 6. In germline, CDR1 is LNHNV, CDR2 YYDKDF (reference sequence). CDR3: CATSRDWTGDFTDTQYF. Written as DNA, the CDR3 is TGTGCCACCAGCAGAGATTGGACAGGGGATTTCACAGATACGCAGTATTTT.